This T cell receptor (beta chain) was sequenced for a study of Graves' ophthalmopathy and Graves' hyperthyroidism. Germline CDR1 is ENHRY and CDR2 is SYGVKD. Unmatched junction bases numbered 4, after V lost 3 bases and J lost 6 bases. This CDR3 is built from 14 residues. RNA transcripts served as template for amplifying TCR beta CDR3 sequences. The first-round RT-PCR employed HTBI primers together with the Qiagen OneStep RT-PCR kit. A multiplex PCR was then performed as the second round. One entry per CDR3 protein, called by TCRdb with MiXCR from the multiplex PCR reads. This sample yields a few hundred thousand distinct CDR3 sequences, of which 35% to 45% are seen a single time; roughly 4% belongs to the top ten.

The clonotype originates from an adult man with Graves' hyperthyroidism. Sequenced material: peripheral blood or thyroid tissue (not recorded which). V usage is TRBV10-3 and J usage is TRBJ1-2; 10 nucleotides line up with TRBD1. The CDR3 loop is CAISDGQGGDGYTF. CDR3 DNA sequence: TGTGCCATCAGTGATGGACAGGGGGGGGATGGCTACACCTTC.